Listed here is a single T cell receptor (beta chain). Its antigen is not known. This sample is part of a study of T cell repertoires in ileal Crohn's disease. As for the study in general: Postoperative therapy was given to about half: approximately 10 thiopurines, about 19 anti-TNF agents.

Whole-study findings and limits: Every patient over 26.8% clonality showed endoscopic recurrence.

Five hundred nanograms of biopsy DNA per sample underwent TCRB immunosequencing. Measured with immunoSEQ multiplex PCR; TCRdb has only the in-frame clones, and not every one. The table includes more than 11,000 clones, approximately 81% detected once. V was trimmed by 3 bases and J by 5 bases, leaving 17 bases between them. The CDR3 has 16 residues. Germline assignment: CDR1 MDHEN and CDR2 SYDVKM. Input material: ileal tissue. The rearrangement uses TRBV28 and TRBJ2-1; weak D call: TRBD2 (5 bases). The TCR was taken from an adult with Crohn's disease. The CDR3 region has the DNA TGTGCCAGCAGTTTCTTAATAGGCGGGCCCCACAATGAGCAGTTCTTC. This sequence encodes CASSFLIGGPHNEQFF. The whole variable domain, filled in from reference TRBV28 and TRBJ2-1, reads DVKVTQSSRYLVKRTGEKVFLECVQDMDHENMFWYRQDPGLGLRLIYFSYDVKMKEKGDIPEGYSVSREKKERFSLILESASTNQTSMYLCASSFLIGGPHNEQFFGPGTRLTVL.